This T cell receptor beta chain stems from a study of vaccination and CD4 T cells after COVID-19. For the study at large: Median draw time for post-COVID samples was 101 days post-diagnosis (range 35 to 161). Post-vaccine sampling followed dose two by a median roughly 76 days (range 14 to 241).

Cultured CD4+ T-cell DNA underwent Oncomine TCR Beta short-read sequencing. Cultured CD4+ T cells yielded the extracted genomic DNA. TCRdb used MiXCR to reprocess the PCR reads, holding one entry per CDR3 protein. Altogether under 4,500 distinct CDR3 sequences are present, less than 25% being singletons, with the ten largest covering about 20%. Treatment: approximately 9-day PBMC culture with coronavirus spike peptide pools or control peptides (ViraFEST assay). Peptide pools at roughly 10 ug/ml stimulated two million PBMCs per well with 9.5 to 10 IU/ml IL-2. By frequency in the sample, this clonotype is large. Its cognate antigen is unknown. This receptor was obtained from a human donor who had recovered from COVID-19. The specimen was CD4+ T cells from blood, cultured in vitro.

The CDR3 region is CASRPPGQGHYGYTF. DNA for the CDR3: TGTGCCAGCAGACCTCCGGGACAGGGTCACTATGGCTACACCTTC. The chain couples TRBV6-1 to TRBJ1-2; 9 bases agree with TRBD1. The CDR3 is 15 amino acids. The V segment lost 6 bases and the J segment 3 bases; nucleotides outside the gene matches: 8. CDR1 MNHNS and CDR2 SASEGT come from the germline V gene.